The 30 T cell receptor beta chains in this list originate from one sample, sequenced in a study of cytomegalovirus exposure and HLA in healthy donors. The PCR was carried out with 60 Vbeta primers and 13 Jbeta primers. Sequencing used immunoSEQ multiplex PCR; TCRdb keeps in-frame clones, though not all of them. Of 200,000 to 250,000 clones in the sample, over 60% were seen once. Sequenced: PBMCs. Every receptor here comes from a man younger than 35 in good health and CMV-seronegative.

The V and J genes are TRBV5-1 and TRBJ2-5; no definite D call. Germline V gives CDR1 SGHRS, CDR2 YFSETQ. V lost 0 bases and J lost 2, with 17 bases in between. The CDR3 consists of 17 residues. The CDR3 DNA reads as TGCGCCAGCAGCTTGGCCCCCCTAGGAGCGATACAAGAGACCCAGTACTTC. Its protein product is CASSLAPLGAIQETQYF.

The rearrangement uses TRBV19 and TRBJ1-1; TRBD1 agrees at 10 bases. V was pared by 4 bases and J by 11 bases, with 16 bases of the junction left unmatched. The germline V gene has CDR1 LNHDA and CDR2 SQIVND (reference sequence). The CDR3 runs to 16 residues. CDR3 bases: TGTGCCAGTAGTACCGGGACAGGGGATGTTCGACTGTCGGCTTTCTTT. This codes for CASSTGTGDVRLSAFF.

The chain uses TRBV27 and TRBJ1-3; TRBD1 matches at 9 bases. Germline V gene lookup returns CDR1 MNHEY and CDR2 SMNVEV (reference sequence). V lost 6 bases to trimming and J lost 0 bases; unmatched junction nucleotides: 9. The CDR3 sequence is 17 residues long. As DNA, the CDR3 is TGTGCCAGCAGACTTACCCCGGGACAGGGCTCTGGAAACACCATATATTTT. Translated: CASRLTPGQGSGNTIYF.

This chain connects TRBV5-4 to TRBJ1-1; D is uncertain. The V gene's germline CDR1 is SGHNT and CDR2 YYREEE (reference sequence). With 2 bases removed from V and 5 bases from J, the gap between germline ends came to 13 bases. CDR3 length: 14 amino acids. This chain's CDR3 is CASSFREGWTEAFF. In nucleotides, the CDR3 is TGTGCCAGCAGCTTTCGAGAGGGATGGACTGAAGCTTTCTTT.

This clone occurred once. The same CDR3 can be traced to other DNA sequences in this sample. The chain links TRBV5-1 to TRBJ1-1; D is unresolved. The CDR3 loop spans 13 amino acids. Germline V lookup: CDR1 SGHRS, CDR2 YFSETQ. Trimming removed 0 bases at V and 0 bases at J, with 3 bases between. For the CDR3, the DNA is TGCGCCAGCAGCTTGGTCGTGAACACTGAAGCTTTCTTT. Its translation is CASSLVVNTEAFF.

There are a few counts of this clone. The sample has other DNA sequences that encode this CDR3 too. V usage is TRBV2 and J usage is TRBJ2-7; TRBD2 matches at 13 bases. V dropped 9 bases and J dropped 3; count of bases not matched to a gene: 2. The germline V gene has CDR1 SNHLY and CDR2 FYNNEI. This CDR3 has 13 amino acids. The CDR3 region has the DNA TGTGCCAGTCGGACTAGCGGGAGCTACGAGCAGTACTTC. Residues: CASRTSGSYEQYF.

This clone has a handful of counts. CDR3 nucleotides: TGCGCCAGCAGCACTCGGACAGGGGCTTTACCTTTCCAAGAGACCCAGTACTTC. It translates to CASSTRTGALPFQETQYF. The chain is built from TRBV5-1 and TRBJ2-5; 9 nucleotides agree with TRBD1. The CDR3 consists of 18 residues. The V gene's germline CDR1 is SGHRS and CDR2 YFSETQ. V was clipped by 4 bases and J by 1 base; unmatched bases: 14.

J is TRBJ2-4 and V is TRBV7-6, with D possibly being TRBD2 (7 bases). Germline CDR1 is SGHVS and CDR2 is FNYEAQ. The CDR3 has 14 amino acids. Between the trimmed V and J ends, which lost 1 base and 8 bases, there was a span of 12 bases. The CDR3 reads CASSLGGGRDIQYF. The CDR3 DNA reads as TGTGCCAGCAGCTTAGGCGGGGGCCGGGACATTCAGTACTTC.

The V call is TRBV10-3, the J call TRBJ2-7; 8 bases agree with TRBD1. CDR3 length: 16 residues. CDR1 and CDR2 (germline): ENHRY, SYGVKD. J lost 1 base, V lost 3 bases, and 8 bases had no gene match. CDR3 bases: TGTGCCATCAGTGATCCTACAGGGGGATCATCCTACGAGCAGTACTTC. This encodes CAISDPTGGSSYEQYF.

This chain uses TRBV28 with TRBJ2-7; TRBD1 is a possible D gene (7 bases). V was cut by 4 bases and J by 1 base, with 23 bases left in between. The CDR3 runs 18 residues. CDR1 and CDR2 from the germline V gene are MDHEN and SYDVKM. The CDR3 DNA reads TGTGCCAGCAGTTACAGGGGAGGATGGGGCCTGGGGTCCTACGAGCAGTACTTC. Translation: CASSYRGGWGLGSYEQYF.

The CDR3: CASSYSARGNGYTF. For the CDR3, the DNA is TGTGCCAGCAGTTACTCGGCCAGGGGGAATGGCTACACCTTC. This chain connects TRBV6-5 to TRBJ1-2; 7 nucleotides align to TRBD1. Germline V gene data show CDR1 as MNHEY and CDR2 as SVGAGI. The CDR3 extends over 14 amino acids. Trimming cost V 0 bases and J 6 bases; bases outside gene matches: 4.

The CDR3 protein is CASRNMNTEAFF. CDR3 nucleotide sequence: TGCGCCAGCAGGAACATGAACACTGAAGCTTTCTTT. The V call is TRBV5-1, the J call TRBJ1-1; D is ambiguous. V was clipped by 5 bases and J by 0 bases, with 5 bases between them. Germline V gene data show CDR1 as SGHRS and CDR2 as YFSETQ. CDR3 length: 12 amino acids.

The chain has TRBV2 and TRBJ2-7; D not resolved. V lost 4 bases, J lost 7 bases, and 8 bases lay in between. This CDR3 region has 11 residues. CDR1 is SNHLY and CDR2 is FYNNEI in the germline V gene. The CDR3, as DNA: TGTGCCAGCAGTGGAAAGCTGGAGCAGTACTTC. Protein product: CASSGKLEQYF.

The rearrangement joins TRBV10-3 to TRBJ1-2, with TRBD1 matching over 9 bases. CDR1 and CDR2 from the germline V gene are ENHRY and SYGVKD. The V and J ends lost 9 bases and 2 bases, in that order; junction bases with no gene match: 7. The CDR3 contains 14 residues. CDR3 DNA: TGTGCCATATCGGACAGGGGTTGGAACTATGGCTACACCTTC. The encoded protein is CAISDRGWNYGYTF.

This clone was seen only once. The rearrangement uses TRBV7-2 and TRBJ1-3, with D maybe TRBD1 (5 bases). The CDR3 spans 15 residues. V was shortened by 2 bases and J by 0 bases, with 8 bases between the two germline ends. The germline gives CDR1 SGHTA, CDR2 FQGNSA. The CDR3 loop reads CASSLTGSSGNTIYF. The CDR3 nucleotides read TGTGCCAGCAGCTTAACAGGAAGCTCTGGAAACACCATATATTTT.

The chain employs TRBV30 and TRBJ1-2; TRBD1 matches at 7 bases. J was trimmed by 1 base and V by 2 bases; bases with no gene match: 7. Germline values: CDR1 GTSNPN, CDR2 SVGIG (reference sequence). The CDR3 runs 15 residues. This CDR3 is CAWSPRQGSNYGYTF. DNA of the CDR3: TGTGCCTGGAGTCCACGACAGGGAAGTAACTATGGCTACACCTTC.

J is TRBJ2-1 and V is TRBV7-9; 9 bases map to TRBD1. CDR1 is SEHNR and CDR2 is FQNEAQ in the germline V gene (reference sequence). The junction had 4 bases not matched to a gene; V was cut back by 3 bases and J by 7 bases. The CDR3 has 14 residues. The CDR3 region is CASSLPTGGNEQFF. DNA for the CDR3: TGTGCCAGCAGCTTGCCGACAGGGGGTAATGAGCAGTTCTTC.

The CDR3 region has the DNA TGTGCCTGGAGTTCGGGGGTGGAGACCCAGTACTTC. Its translation is CAWSSGVETQYF. The V and J genes are TRBV30 and TRBJ2-5, with a tentative D call TRBD2 (6 bases). CDR3 size: 12 residues. Germline CDR1 is GTSNPN and CDR2 is SVGIG (reference sequence). The ends were cut back, 2 bases at V and 5 bases at J, with 9 bases in the middle.

This chain joins TRBV6-6 and TRBJ2-3; possibly TRBD2 for D (5 bases). Germline lookup yields CDR1 MNHNY and CDR2 SVGAGI (reference sequence). The V gene lost 4 bases and the J gene lost 1 base, with 12 bases spanning the gap. CDR3 length: 15 residues. CDR3: CASSFLEGGTDTQYF. The CDR3 DNA reads as TGTGCCAGCAGTTTCCTAGAGGGAGGCACAGATACGCAGTATTTT.

The gene calls are TRBV30 and TRBJ2-7; tentatively, D is TRBD2 (6 bases). The length of the CDR3 is 13 residues. Germline V gene sequence: CDR1 GTSNPN, CDR2 SVGIG (reference sequence). V dropped 2 bases and J dropped 2 bases, with 10 bases sitting between them. The CDR3 nucleotides are TGTGCCTGGAGTCCTGGGGAGGCCTACGAGCAGTACTTC. Its protein is CAWSPGEAYEQYF.

Concerning this clone: This sample includes further DNA sequences coding for the same CDR3. CDR3 amino acids: CASSSTGTSGSYEQYF. The CDR3 bases are TGTGCCAGCAGCTCTACCGGGACTAGCGGGAGTTACGAGCAGTACTTC. V gene TRBV5-4 combines with J gene TRBJ2-7; the match to TRBD2 covers 14 bases. Germline V lookup: CDR1 SGHNT, CDR2 YYREEE (reference sequence). Germline trimming cut 3 bases from V and 4 bases from J; bases unmatched to any gene: 6. This CDR3 has 16 amino acids.

The chain has TRBV6-5 and TRBJ1-1, with 7 bases aligning to TRBD1. Germline CDR1 MNHEY, CDR2 SVGAGI. V lost 6 bases and J lost 2; bases outside the gene matches: 9. The CDR3 loop spans 15 amino acids. The chain's CDR3 is CASSSNRGLNTEAFF. Written as DNA, the CDR3 is TGTGCCAGCAGCAGCAACAGGGGACTCAACACTGAAGCTTTCTTT.

The rearrangement uses TRBV19 and TRBJ2-1; 7 bases are shared with TRBD2. This CDR3 contains 14 residues. Looked up from germline, CDR1 is LNHDA and CDR2 is SQIVND (reference sequence). Trimming cost V 7 bases and J 5 bases; bases outside gene matches: 8. CDR3: CASTGGRKNNEQFF. The CDR3 coding sequence is TGTGCCAGTACTGGCGGGAGAAAAAACAATGAGCAGTTCTTC.

The chain carries TRBV28 and TRBJ2-7, with 13 bases identical to TRBD2. Trimming cost V 6 bases and J 0 bases; bases outside gene matches: 5. CDR1 and CDR2 from the germline V gene are MDHEN and SYDVKM. There are 16 residues in the CDR3. DNA of the CDR3: TGTGCCAGCAGAGCGGGACTAGCGGGGAGCTCCTACGAGCAGTACTTC. This codes for CASRAGLAGSSYEQYF.

This rearrangement joins TRBV7-9 to TRBJ2-1; 8 nucleotides align to TRBD2. V was pared by 4 bases and J by 6 bases, with 14 bases of the junction left unmatched. CDR3 length equals 17 residues. CDR1 is SEHNR and CDR2 is FQNEAQ in the germline V gene (reference sequence). CDR3 sequence (DNA): TGTGCCAGCAGCTATACCCAACCCGGGACTAGAGGCAATGAGCAGTTCTTC. This translates into CASSYTQPGTRGNEQFF.

J is TRBJ2-5 and V is TRBV28; a weak D match, TRBD1 (5 bases). Germline V gene sequence: CDR1 MDHEN, CDR2 SYDVKM. Between the trimmed V and J ends, which lost 6 bases and 2 bases, there was a span of 13 bases. CDR3 length: 14 amino acids. CDR3 loop: CASSLVQGQETQYF. CDR3 DNA: TGTGCCAGCAGCCTCGTCCAGGGACAAGAGACCCAGTACTTC.

V is TRBV5-1 and J is TRBJ2-7; 10 bases are a match to TRBD1. This CDR3 has 17 amino acids. Unmatched junction bases numbered 6, after V lost 0 bases and J lost 0 bases. CDR1 and CDR2 from the germline V gene are SGHRS and YFSETQ. The CDR3 region is CASSLGDWTGGSYEQYF. CDR3 bases: TGCGCCAGCAGCTTGGGGGACTGGACAGGGGGCTCCTACGAGCAGTACTTC.

The chain couples TRBV29-1 to TRBJ1-1; 7 nucleotides line up with TRBD1. V gave up 6 bases and J gave up 5 bases; unmatched junction bases: 3. Germline CDR1 SQVTM, CDR2 ANQGSEA. The CDR3 runs 11 residues. The CDR3 DNA sequence: TGCAGCGTAACAGGGGAGACTGAAGCTTTCTTT. Its translation is CSVTGETEAFF.

The chain recombines TRBV6-1 with TRBJ2-7; the match to TRBD2 covers 11 bases. The germline gives CDR1 MNHNS, CDR2 SASEGT. V was pared by 4 bases and J by 7 bases, with 12 bases of the junction left unmatched. This CDR3 is 16 amino acids long. CDR3 sequence reads: CASSGPRPSGGREQYF. The CDR3 coding sequence is TGTGCCAGCAGTGGACCCCGGCCTAGCGGGGGGAGGGAGCAGTACTTC.

This clone was found a few times. V is TRBV4-1 and J is TRBJ2-5, with no clear D. The CDR3 runs to 13 residues. V lost 1 base and J lost 2, with 5 bases in between. Germline CDR1 is MGHRA and CDR2 is YSYEKL. The CDR3 DNA is TGCGCCAGCAGCCAAGGACTGCAAGAGACCCAGTACTTC. Translated: CASSQGLQETQYF.